These 5 T cell receptor beta chains were sequenced from one sample in a study of early T cells in non-severe SARS-CoV-2 infection. MiXCR, run by TCRdb on the 5' RACE reads, gives a single entry per CDR3 protein. The sample includes roughly 110,000 distinct CDR3 sequences, around 10% of them seen just once. The sample was whole blood. These receptors came from an adult who was a healthcare worker with PCR-confirmed SARS-CoV-2 infection or an uninfected control (not recorded which).

The rearrangement joins TRBV5-5 to TRBJ2-2; 13 nucleotides agree with TRBD2. The V segment lost 4 bases and the J segment 4 bases; nucleotides outside the gene matches: 4. CDR3 length: 16 amino acids. Germline values: CDR1 SGHKS, CDR2 YYEKEE (reference sequence). CDR3 nucleotide sequence: TGTGCCAGCAGCCCAAGGACTAGCGGGAGCACCGGGGAGCTGTTTTTT. It encodes CASSPRTSGSTGELFF.

This clonotype was seen repeatedly, ten times or more. The gene calls are TRBV28 and TRBJ1-5, with 7 nucleotides matching TRBD1. The CDR3 has 17 amino acids. From germline, CDR1 is MDHEN and CDR2 SYDVKM. Losses at the gene ends were 4 bases for V and 1 base for J; bases not matched to a gene: 10. The CDR3 DNA reads as TGTGCCAGCAGTTCATTTAGGGGGCATTCGAGCAATCAGCCCCAGCATTTT. It translates to CASSSFRGHSSNQPQHF.

The V gene is TRBV6-2 or TRBV6-3, the J gene TRBJ2-7, with D hard to call. Germline V gene lookup returns CDR1 MNHEY and CDR2 SVGEGT. The CDR3 contains 11 residues. The germline V and J ends were trimmed by 5 bases and 4 bases, with 6 bases remaining between them. As DNA, the CDR3 is TGTGCCAGCAGTGAGCCATACGAGCAGTACTTC. Translating it yields CASSEPYEQYF.

This clonotype was seen many times. The chain combines TRBV7-2 with TRBJ2-7; the match to TRBD2 covers 8 bases. CDR1 is SGHTA, CDR2 FQGNSA, per germline. Losses at the gene ends were 1 base for V and 4 bases for J; bases not matched to a gene: 9. This CDR3 is 16 amino acids long. CDR3 DNA sequence: TGTGCCAGCAGCTTAGATTCAGCGGGAGAATTTTACGAGCAGTACTTC. The encoded protein is CASSLDSAGEFYEQYF.

This clonotype occurred a few times. This chain links TRBV7-2 with TRBJ2-7; no clear D gene. The CDR3 consists of 12 residues. Between the trimmed V and J ends, which lost 5 bases and 2 bases, there was a span of 7 bases. Per germline, CDR1 SGHTA and CDR2 FQGNSA. In DNA, the CDR3 is TGTGCCAGCAGCCCAAGAACCTACGAGCAGTACTTC. It codes for CASSPRTYEQYF.